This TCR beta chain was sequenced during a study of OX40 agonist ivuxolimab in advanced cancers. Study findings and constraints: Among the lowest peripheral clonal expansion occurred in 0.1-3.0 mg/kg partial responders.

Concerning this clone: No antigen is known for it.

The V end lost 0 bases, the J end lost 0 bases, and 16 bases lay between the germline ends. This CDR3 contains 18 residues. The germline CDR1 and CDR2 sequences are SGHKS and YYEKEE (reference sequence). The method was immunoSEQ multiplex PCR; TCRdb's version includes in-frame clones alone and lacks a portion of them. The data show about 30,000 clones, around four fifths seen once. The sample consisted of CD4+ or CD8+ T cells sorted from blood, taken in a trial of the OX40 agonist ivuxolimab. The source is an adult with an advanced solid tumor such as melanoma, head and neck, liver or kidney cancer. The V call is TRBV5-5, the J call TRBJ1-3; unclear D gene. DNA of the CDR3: TGTGCCAGCAGCTTGGCAGTGGGTGGCGGCCTCTCTGGAAACACCATATATTTT. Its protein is CASSLAVGGGLSGNTIYF.